One and the same sample provided the 9 T cell receptor beta chains below, sequenced in a study of OX40 agonist ivuxolimab in advanced cancers. Repertoires were generated with immunoSEQ multiplex PCR, while TCRdb's copy carries only in-frame clones and drops some. This table holds about 76,000 clones, approximately 85% found once. The sequencing used CD4+ or CD8+ T cells sorted from blood, collected in a trial of the OX40 agonist ivuxolimab. The receptor set was obtained from an adult with an advanced solid tumor such as melanoma, head and neck, liver or kidney cancer.

This chain joins TRBV9 and TRBJ2-2, with 8 bases that match TRBD1. CDR3 size: 15 residues. V lost 1 base, J lost 4 bases, and 3 bases stayed unmatched. Germline CDR1 SGDLS, CDR2 YYNGEE. CDR3 DNA sequence: TGTGCCAGCAGCGTACAGGGGGCAACCACCGGGGAGCTGTTTTTT. Encoded protein: CASSVQGATTGELFF.

V and J are TRBV6-5 and TRBJ2-1; no reliable D call. The CDR3 sequence is 15 residues long. The V end was cut by 0 bases, the J end by 10 bases, with 16 bases between. CDR1 MNHEY and CDR2 SVGAGI come from the germline V gene. CDR3 sequence reads: CASSYSIGPPSEQFF. In DNA form, the CDR3 reads TGTGCCAGCAGTTACTCGATCGGCCCCCCTTCGGAGCAGTTCTTC.

The chain combines TRBV7-6 with TRBJ1-5; no reliable D call. This CDR3 has 13 residues. V was pared by 1 base and J by 3 bases, with 4 bases between. CDR1 and CDR2 from the germline V gene are SGHVS and FNYEAQ. The DNA for the CDR3 is TGTGCCAGCAGCTTAGTCATCAATCAGCCCCAGCATTTT. Amino acids: CASSLVINQPQHF. Variable domain in full (rest from reference TRBV7-6 and TRBJ1-5): GAGVSQSPRYKVTKRGQDVALRCDPISGHVSLYWYRQALGQGPEFLTYFNYEAQQDKSGLPNDRFSAERPEGSISTLTIQRTEQRDSAMYRCASSLVINQPQHFGDGTRLSIL.

This sequence joins TRBV4-1 and TRBJ2-7; 13 positions match TRBD2. The V and J ends lost 4 bases and 4 bases, in that order; junction bases with no gene match: 4. This CDR3 is 15 amino acids long. Germline loops: CDR1 MGHRA, CDR2 YSYEKL. The CDR3 protein is CASSRLLAGGYEQYF. The CDR3 DNA reads as TGCGCCAGCAGCCGATTACTAGCGGGGGGGTACGAGCAGTACTTC.

The chain couples TRBV20-1 to TRBJ1-2; D gene unclear. The V gene's germline CDR1 is DFQATT and CDR2 SNEGSKA (reference sequence). This CDR3 is built from 11 residues. V lost 0 bases and J 8 bases, leaving 7 bases between the germline ends. In nucleotides, the CDR3 is TGCAGTGCTAGAGAGCCCGGAGGCTACACCTTC. Protein: CSAREPGGYTF.

There are a few counts of this clone. CDR3 in DNA: TGTGCCATCAGTGAGCCGGGCCCCTACGAGCAGTACTTC. Protein: CAISEPGPYEQYF. This chain links TRBV10-3 with TRBJ2-7; no clear D gene. In germline, CDR1 is ENHRY, CDR2 SYGVKD. This CDR3 region has 13 residues. Trimming removed 2 bases at V and 2 bases at J, with 7 bases between.

The chain uses TRBV10-3 and TRBJ2-7, with TRBD1 matching 7 bases. The V gene end was trimmed by 2 bases and the J gene end by 5 bases; junction bases not matched to a gene: 6. CDR3 size: 14 residues. Germline CDR1 ENHRY, CDR2 SYGVKD. The CDR3 sequence is CAISERQGVHEQYF. The CDR3 bases are TGTGCCATCAGTGAGAGGCAGGGGGTCCACGAGCAGTACTTC.

The table lists this clone with a few counts. This chain links TRBV30 with TRBJ2-7; D is uncertain. V lost 5 bases and J 2 bases, leaving 10 bases between the germline ends. The CDR3 loop spans 12 amino acids. From germline, CDR1 is GTSNPN and CDR2 SVGIG (reference sequence). The CDR3 region has the DNA TGTGCCTGGGCGGACCTTACCTACGAGCAGTACTTC. Protein product: CAWADLTYEQYF.

The V call is TRBV6-5, the J call TRBJ2-2; possibly TRBD1 for D (5 bases). V lost 2 bases, J lost 2 bases, and 6 bases lay in between. This CDR3 region has 14 residues. Germline V gene data show CDR1 as MNHEY and CDR2 as SVGAGI. The CDR3 nucleotides read TGTGCCAGCAGTTACCAGGGAAACACCGGGGAGCTGTTTTTT. Translation gives CASSYQGNTGELFF.